The T cell receptor (beta chain) under discussion was sequenced for a study of glioma-infiltrating T cells after dendritic cell vaccination. The study's findings and limits: Few patients contributed both blood and tumor specimens.

The CDR3 consists of 14 residues. Germline CDR1 SGHKS, CDR2 YYEKEE (reference sequence). The germline V and J ends were trimmed by 0 bases and 10 bases, with 14 bases remaining between them. This clone was seen many times. Its target is not known. Time point specified: after dendritic cell vaccination, including at tumor progression/relapse. Blood PBMC samples: pre-vaccination, two weeks post third vaccination, and at tumor progression. The immunoSEQ assay amplified TCRB CDR3 from up to roughly 2 ug DNA. Clones were read by immunoSEQ multiplex PCR, and TCRdb kept only the in-frame ones, dropping some. This table holds over 90,000 clones, 65% to 85% found once.

This chain connects TRBV5-5 to TRBJ2-4; maybe TRBD2 (6 bases). This receptor was identified in a human donor with glioblastoma. The specimen comprised blood, sampled after dendritic cell vaccination. In DNA form, the CDR3 reads TGTGCCAGCAGCTTGGACCCGGGACTTCCGATTCAGTACTTC. Amino acids: CASSLDPGLPIQYF.